This is a list of T cell receptor beta chains from one sample in a study of blood T cell repertoires in COVID-19. The data were produced by immunoSEQ multiplex PCR, yet TCRdb's version contains in-frame clones alone and is incomplete. The sample contains around 300,000 clones, over 75% of which appear only once. Material for sequencing was PBMCs or T cells enriched from blood (not recorded which). These receptors were obtained from a man younger than 40 who had recovered from COVID-19. Both conserved end residues are part of each CDR3.

V gene: TRBV9
J gene: TRBJ2-5
CDR3 protein: CASSSHPTGTGEETQYF

V gene: TRBV30
J gene: TRBJ1-2
CDR3 protein: CAWSRQGLDGYTF

V gene: TRBV11-2
J gene: TRBJ1-4
CDR3 protein: CASSLVGGLRIEKLFF

V gene: TRBV7-9
J gene: TRBJ1-2
CDR3 protein: CASSPDRGAMGNYGYTF

V gene: TRBV5-5
J gene: TRBJ1-4
CDR3 protein: CASSRDTTGGNEKLFF

V gene: TRBV15
J gene: TRBJ2-5
CDR3 protein: CATAAGGLAGVGETQYF

V gene: TRBV6-2/TRBV6-3
J gene: TRBJ2-3
CDR3 protein: CASSYAGGGDTQYF

V gene: TRBV14
J gene: TRBJ2-7
CDR3 protein: CASSQPRDREYEQYF

V gene: TRBV2
J gene: TRBJ2-7
CDR3 protein: CASRQQPYEQYF

V gene: TRBV28
J gene: TRBJ2-3
CDR3 protein: CASTQPGVGEDTQYF

V gene: TRBV15
J gene: TRBJ2-3
CDR3 protein: CATSEQGTSGADTQYF

V gene: TRBV9
J gene: TRBJ2-1
CDR3 protein: CASSQGPSYNEQFF

V gene: TRBV9
J gene: TRBJ1-6
CDR3 protein: CASSTRHDSPLHF

V gene: TRBV9
J gene: TRBJ2-5
CDR3 protein: CASSVGGPRRETQYF

V gene: TRBV2
J gene: TRBJ1-6
CDR3 protein: CASRGQGNSPLHF

V gene: TRBV2
J gene: TRBJ2-2
CDR3 protein: CASSSTGGNTGELFF

V gene: TRBV28
J gene: TRBJ2-5
CDR3 protein: CASSSDRRQETQYF

V gene: TRBV5-6
J gene: TRBJ1-2
CDR3 protein: CASTNHGLANYGYTF

V gene: TRBV7-9
J gene: TRBJ1-4
CDR3 protein: CASSLRSRTGGLNEKLFF

V gene: TRBV28
J gene: TRBJ1-6
CDR3 protein: CASSLQGSYNSPLHF